This T cell receptor (beta chain) was sequenced during a study of vaccination and CD4 T cells after COVID-19. Study details: Convalescent study patients returned SARS-CoV-2 positive nasal swab PCR results, with nine mild cases and one severe.

The germline V gene has CDR1 SEHNR and CDR2 FQNEAQ (reference sequence). V was pared by 3 bases and J by 10 bases, with 13 bases between. CDR3 length: 14 residues. The sample's treatment: approximately 11-day PBMC culture with coronavirus spike peptide pools or control peptides (ViraFEST assay). A word on this clonotype: Antigen specificity is unknown.

The assay that was used to sequence DNA from cultured CD4+ T cells was the Oncomine TCR Beta short-read assay. TCRdb re-derived calls from the PCR reads in MiXCR, one entry per CDR3 protein. The repertoire holds 15,000 to 19,000 distinct CDR3 sequences, with approximately 40% as singletons. Sequencing input: cultured CD4+ T cells from blood. The source is a human donor with COVID-19. J is TRBJ1-6 and V is TRBV7-9; D gene uncertain. DNA for the CDR3: TGTGCCAGCAGCTTGGAGGGTGTGGGATCACCCCTCCACTTT. Its translation is CASSLEGVGSPLHF.